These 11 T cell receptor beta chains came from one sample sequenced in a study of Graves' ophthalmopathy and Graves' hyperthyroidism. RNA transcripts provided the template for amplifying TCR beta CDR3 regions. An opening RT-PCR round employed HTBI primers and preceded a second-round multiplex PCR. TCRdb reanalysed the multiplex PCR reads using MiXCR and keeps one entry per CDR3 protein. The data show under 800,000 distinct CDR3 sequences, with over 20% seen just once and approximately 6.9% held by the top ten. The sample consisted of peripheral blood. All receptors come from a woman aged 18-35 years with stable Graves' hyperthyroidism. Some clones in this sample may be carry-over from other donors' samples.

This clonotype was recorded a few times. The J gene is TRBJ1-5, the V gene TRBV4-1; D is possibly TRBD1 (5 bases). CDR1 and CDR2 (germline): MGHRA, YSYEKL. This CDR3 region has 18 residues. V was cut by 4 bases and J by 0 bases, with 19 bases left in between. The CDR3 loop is CASSRLLESGGSNQPQHF. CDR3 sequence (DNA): TGCGCCAGCAGCCGACTATTGGAGTCGGGGGGTAGCAATCAGCCCCAGCATTTT.

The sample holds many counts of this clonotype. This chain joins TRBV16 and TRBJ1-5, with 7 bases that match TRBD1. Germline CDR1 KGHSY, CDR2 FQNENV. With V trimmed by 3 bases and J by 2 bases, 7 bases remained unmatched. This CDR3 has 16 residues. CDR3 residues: CASSQTGNPGNQPQHF. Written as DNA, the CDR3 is TGTGCCAGCAGCCAGACAGGGAACCCGGGCAATCAGCCCCAGCATTTT.

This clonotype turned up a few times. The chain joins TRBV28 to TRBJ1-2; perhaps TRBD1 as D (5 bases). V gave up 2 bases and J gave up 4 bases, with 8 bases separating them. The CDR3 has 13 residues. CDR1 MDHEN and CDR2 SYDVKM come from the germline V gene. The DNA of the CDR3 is TGTGCCAGCAGTTTAAAGGGGATCTATGGCTACACCTTC. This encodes CASSLKGIYGYTF.

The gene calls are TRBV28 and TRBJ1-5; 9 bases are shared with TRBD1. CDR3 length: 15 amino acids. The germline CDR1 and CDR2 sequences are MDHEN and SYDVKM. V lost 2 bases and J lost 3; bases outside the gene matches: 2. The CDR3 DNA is TGTGCCAGCAGTTTAGGGGACAGGGACAATCAGCCCCAGCATTTT. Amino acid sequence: CASSLGDRDNQPQHF.

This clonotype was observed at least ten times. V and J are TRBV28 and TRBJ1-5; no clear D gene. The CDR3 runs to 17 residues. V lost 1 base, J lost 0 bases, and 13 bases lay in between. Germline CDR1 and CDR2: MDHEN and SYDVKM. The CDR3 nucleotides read TGTGCCAGCAGTTTATACCGCGGTCTCGTTAGCAATCAGCCCCAGCATTTT. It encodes CASSLYRGLVSNQPQHF.

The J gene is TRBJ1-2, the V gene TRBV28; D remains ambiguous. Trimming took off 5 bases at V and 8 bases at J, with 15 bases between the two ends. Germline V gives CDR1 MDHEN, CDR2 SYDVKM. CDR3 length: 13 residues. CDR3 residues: CASSATAPRGYTF. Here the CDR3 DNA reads TGTGCCAGCAGTGCGACGGCTCCTCGGGGCTACACCTTC.

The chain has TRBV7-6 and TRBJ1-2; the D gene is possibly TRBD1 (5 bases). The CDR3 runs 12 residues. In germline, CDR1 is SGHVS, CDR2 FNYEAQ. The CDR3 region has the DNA TGTGCAGTCCTCCTGCAGGGAGTGAACTACACCTTC. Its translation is CAVLLQGVNYTF.

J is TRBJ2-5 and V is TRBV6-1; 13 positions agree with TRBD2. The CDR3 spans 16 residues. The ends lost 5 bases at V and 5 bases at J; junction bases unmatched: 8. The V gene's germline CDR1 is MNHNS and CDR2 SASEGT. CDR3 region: CASSTLAGGPMETQYF. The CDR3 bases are TGTGCCAGCAGTACACTAGCGGGAGGGCCAATGGAGACCCAGTACTTC.

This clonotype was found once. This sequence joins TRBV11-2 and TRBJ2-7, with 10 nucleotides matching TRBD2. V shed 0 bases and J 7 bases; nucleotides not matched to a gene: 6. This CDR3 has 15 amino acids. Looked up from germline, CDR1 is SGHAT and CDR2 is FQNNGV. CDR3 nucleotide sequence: TGTGCCAGCAGCTTAGATAGCGGGAGGAGCCGAGAGCAGTACTTC. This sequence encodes CASSLDSGRSREQYF.

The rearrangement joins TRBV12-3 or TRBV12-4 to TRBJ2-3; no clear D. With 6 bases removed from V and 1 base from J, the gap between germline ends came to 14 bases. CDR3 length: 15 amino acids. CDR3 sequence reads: CASSRHGPGTDTQYF. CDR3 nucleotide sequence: TGTGCCAGCAGCCGCCATGGGCCGGGCACAGATACGCAGTATTTT.

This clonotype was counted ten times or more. CDR3 DNA sequence: TGTGCCAGCAGCTCCGGTCAAGGGACCCCATTTTCACCCCTCCACTTT. This encodes CASSSGQGTPFSPLHF. V and J are TRBV7-9 and TRBJ1-6; tentative D call: TRBD1 (5 bases). The CDR3 is 16 amino acids. Germline V gives CDR1 SEHNR, CDR2 FQNEAQ (reference sequence). Trimming left V 4 bases short and J 9 bases short, with 19 bases between.